The 14 T cell receptor beta chains listed next were all sequenced from one sample in a study of cytomegalovirus exposure and HLA in healthy donors. PCR employed 60 Vbeta and 13 Jbeta primers. Generated by immunoSEQ multiplex PCR, the TCRdb table keeps only in-frame clones and is missing some. The top ten clones hold over 2% of a sample with over 150,000 clones, 80% to 85% of them seen once. Sequenced material: PBMCs. Receptors were obtained from a male donor in good health and CMV-seronegative.

This clone was observed once. The rearrangement uses TRBV29-1 and TRBJ1-5; a weak D match, TRBD1 (6 bases). V shed 6 bases and J shed 3 bases, with 12 bases lying between them. The CDR3 is made up of 13 amino acids. From germline, CDR1 is SQVTM and CDR2 ANQGSEA. DNA for the CDR3: TGCAGCGTGGAGACAGGACTCAATCAGCCCCAGCATTTT. Translating gives CSVETGLNQPQHF.

This rearrangement joins TRBV6-5 to TRBJ2-7; tentatively, D is TRBD1 (5 bases). Germline loops: CDR1 MNHEY, CDR2 SVGAGI. The CDR3 covers 14 residues. Trimming stripped 2 bases from V and 1 base from J, with 9 bases between. The DNA for the CDR3 is TGTGCCAGCAGTTACGGGGCGCGGTCCTACGAGCAGTACTTC. Residues: CASSYGARSYEQYF.

The gene calls are TRBV7-8 and TRBJ1-5; 10 bases match TRBD1. Germline-derived CDR1 and CDR2 are SGHVS and FQNEAQ. The CDR3 totals 14 residues. The J segment lost 7 bases and the V segment lost 2 bases, leaving 2 bases of the junction unmatched. The DNA for the CDR3 is TGTGCCAGCAGCTTAATGACAGGGGGCCAGCCCCAGCATTTT. Translation gives CASSLMTGGQPQHF.

This chain uses TRBV6-5 with TRBJ1-5; 9 bases align to TRBD1. CDR3 length equals 15 residues. J gave up 1 base and V 2 bases, and 0 bases lay outside the gene matches. CDR1 and CDR2 (germline): MNHEY, SVGAGI. CDR3 in amino acids: CASSYGTGSNQPQHF. The DNA of the CDR3 is TGTGCCAGCAGTTACGGGACAGGGAGCAATCAGCCCCAGCATTTT.

The chain links TRBV6-5 to TRBJ2-7; maybe TRBD2 (6 bases). The CDR3 has 12 residues. Germline loops: CDR1 MNHEY, CDR2 SVGAGI. V shed 5 bases and J shed 4 bases, with 9 bases lying between them. CDR3 in DNA: TGTGCCAGCAGTGTGGGAGGATACGAGCAGTACTTC. This sequence encodes CASSVGGYEQYF.

This chain links TRBV11-2 with TRBJ2-7, with D possibly matching TRBD1 (5 bases). Germline-derived CDR1 and CDR2 are SGHAT and FQNNGV. Trimming pared 4 bases from V and 4 bases from J, leaving 11 bases between. The CDR3 runs 13 residues. The CDR3 sequence is CASSSINRYEQYF. The CDR3, as DNA: TGTGCCAGCAGCTCAATCAACAGGTACGAGCAGTACTTC.

This chain connects TRBV6-6 to TRBJ2-7; maybe TRBD2 (5 bases). V was trimmed by 4 bases and J by 9 bases, leaving 19 bases between them. Germline assignment: CDR1 MNHNY and CDR2 SVGAGI (reference sequence). The CDR3 has 14 amino acids. The chain's CDR3 is CASSLSSSIEGQYF. Here the CDR3 DNA reads TGTGCCAGCAGTTTATCAAGTTCCATTGAGGGGCAGTACTTC.

V gene TRBV6-1 combines with J gene TRBJ2-3; 11 bases are a match to TRBD2. Trimming cost V 7 bases and J 4 bases; bases outside gene matches: 1. From germline, CDR1 is MNHNS and CDR2 SASEGT. CDR3 length equals 13 residues. The CDR3 protein is CASTSGGSDTQYF. DNA of the CDR3: TGTGCCAGCACTAGCGGGGGGTCAGATACGCAGTATTTT.

In DNA, the CDR3 is TGTGCCAGCAGTTTCACCGGGTTGAATTCACCCCTCCACTTT. Protein sequence: CASSFTGLNSPLHF. The chain carries TRBV27 and TRBJ1-6, with D uncertain. Germline V gene sequence: CDR1 MNHEY, CDR2 SMNVEV (reference sequence). CDR3 size: 14 residues. Trimming removed 3 bases at V and 7 bases at J, with 10 bases between.

The chain combines TRBV9 with TRBJ1-5, with D unresolved. This CDR3 region has 15 residues. The germline gives CDR1 SGDLS, CDR2 YYNGEE. V lost 3 bases to trimming and J lost 9 bases, with 19 bases between them. The CDR3: CASSEEGGSSGPQHF. CDR3 nucleotide sequence: TGTGCCAGCAGCGAGGAGGGTGGCAGCTCGGGGCCCCAGCATTTT.

This sequence joins TRBV14 and TRBJ2-1; TRBD2 agrees at 12 bases. J gave up 8 bases and V 7 bases, and 9 bases lay outside the gene matches. CDR1 is SGHDN, CDR2 FVKESK, per germline. CDR3 length equals 15 residues. The CDR3 DNA sequence: TGTGCCAGCAAGGTCTCTAGCGGGGGGGCCTATGAGCAGTTCTTC. Its protein product is CASKVSSGGAYEQFF.

This sequence joins TRBV5-6 and TRBJ2-1; maybe TRBD1 (6 bases). This CDR3 is 15 amino acids long. The V end was cut by 0 bases, the J end by 3 bases, with 10 bases between. Germline V lookup: CDR1 SGHDT, CDR2 YYEEEE. Written as DNA, the CDR3 is TGTGCCAGCAGCTTGGGGACAGTACTCTACAATGAGCAGTTCTTC. Its protein is CASSLGTVLYNEQFF.

The chain is built from TRBV10-3 and TRBJ2-2, with 9 bases that match TRBD2. Germline CDR1 and CDR2: ENHRY and SYGVKD. The CDR3 length is 17 residues. The trim removed 5 bases at V and 6 bases at J, leaving 13 bases unmatched. The CDR3 loop reads CAISLGRGGRDAGELFF. CDR3 DNA sequence: TGTGCCATCAGTTTGGGGCGGGGGGGCCGAGATGCCGGGGAGCTGTTTTTT.

The chain couples TRBV19 to TRBJ1-1; D ambiguous. V was cut by 3 bases and J by 0 bases, with 11 bases left in between. The CDR3 loop spans 15 amino acids. Germline lookup yields CDR1 LNHDA and CDR2 SQIVND (reference sequence). Here the CDR3 DNA reads TGTGCCAGTAGTATTGGGCGGGAGCTGAACACTGAAGCTTTCTTT. Residues: CASSIGRELNTEAFF.